This is a list of T cell receptor beta chains from one sample in a study of T-cell reconstitution after alpha-beta-depleted transplantation in children. MiXCR, applied by TCRdb to the PCR reads, yields one record per CDR3 protein. The sample has about 230,000 distinct CDR3 sequences, approximately 10% seen once. The sequences come from PBMCs, collected before TCRalphabeta/CD19-depleted stem cell transplant. These receptors came from a child under two years old with acute myeloid leukemia, due to receive a stem cell transplant. CDR3s include the opening cysteine and the closing phenylalanine or tryptophan. The D gene is left open where the match is weak. Clone size, where shown, is once, few, many, or a class for clones that have expanded.

size	J	V	D	CDR3	DNA
many	TRBJ2-7	TRBV18	TRBD1	CASSPRKQGSYYEQYF	TGTGCCAGCTCACCACGAAAACAGGGGTCTTACTACGAGCAGTACTTC
many	TRBJ2-1	TRBV15	NA	CATSLYRVGEQFF	TGTGCCACCAGCCTATATCGAGTGGGTGAGCAGTTCTTC
many	TRBJ2-7	TRBV7-2	TRBD2	CASRRGPGLDEQYF	TGTGCCAGCAGACGCGGGCCGGGACTAGACGAGCAGTACTTC
many	TRBJ2-1	TRBV9	TRBD2	CASSASGVYEQFF	TGTGCCAGCAGCGCTAGCGGGGTCTATGAGCAGTTCTTC
NA	TRBJ2-7	TRBV10-3	TRBD1	CAISHPGQTSYEQYF	TGTGCCATCAGTCACCCGGGACAGACATCCTACGAGCAGTACTTC
many	TRBJ2-2	TRBV3-1	NA	CASSPLDLAGGELFF	TGTGCCAGCAGCCCGCTGGACTTAGCAGGCGGGGAGCTGTTTTTT
many	TRBJ2-2	TRBV6-2/TRBV6-3	NA	CASIELPGNTGELFF	TGTGCCAGCATCGAACTACCGGGGAACACCGGGGAGCTGTTTTTT
NA	TRBJ2-1	TRBV10-3	TRBD2	CAISESGGRQFF	TGTGCCATCAGTGAGTCCGGGGGGAGGCAGTTCTTC
once	TRBJ2-2	TRBV4-1	TRBD1	CASSQSGTESNTGELFF	TGCGCCAGCAGCCAATCCGGGACAGAATCGAACACCGGGGAGCTGTTTTTT
many	TRBJ2-3	TRBV6-2/TRBV6-3	TRBD1	CASKIQGAHTDTQYF	TGTGCCAGCAAAATACAGGGGGCGCACACAGATACGCAGTATTTT
few	TRBJ2-7	TRBV21-1	NA	CASRSRGYEQYF	TGTGCCAGCCGCTCGAGGGGTTACGAGCAGTACTTC
NA	TRBJ2-3	TRBV10-3	TRBD2	CAISDRGLAGADTQYF	TGTGCCATCAGTGACCGTGGACTAGCGGGGGCAGATACGCAGTATTTT
many	TRBJ2-7	TRBV4-1	NA	CASSQGEQYF	TGCGCCAGCAGCCAAGGCGAGCAGTACTTC
many	TRBJ2-3	TRBV7-2	NA	CASSSYRPPPLDTQYF	TGTGCCAGCAGCTCCTACAGGCCCCCCCCATTAGATACGCAGTATTTT
many	TRBJ2-3	TRBV7-9	NA	CASSFGSSGGDTQYF	TGTGCCAGCAGCTTTGGGTCCAGCGGAGGGGATACGCAGTATTTT
many	TRBJ1-2	TRBV5-5	NA	CASSLAQGQLGYTF	TGTGCCAGCAGCTTGGCTCAGGGGCAGCTTGGCTACACCTTC
NA	TRBJ2-3	TRBV7-6	NA	CASSLPEDFSTDTQYF	TGTGCCAGCAGCCTACCGGAGGACTTTAGCACAGATACGCAGTATTTT
many	TRBJ2-7	TRBV11-2	NA	CASSLDRAVGLYNSYEQYF	TGTGCCAGCAGCTTAGACAGGGCTGTAGGACTCTATAACTCCTACGAGCAGTACTTC
many	TRBJ2-5	TRBV5-1	NA	CATRTGTKETQYF	TGCGCCACCAGGACCGGGACAAAAGAGACCCAGTACTTC
many	TRBJ2-7	TRBV2	TRBD1	CASSERQGVGYEQYF	TGTGCCAGCAGTGAAAGACAGGGGGTTGGCTACGAGCAGTACTTC
many	TRBJ2-7	TRBV6-2/TRBV6-3	NA	CASSQGSEQYF	TGTGCCAGCAGTCAGGGATCCGAGCAGTACTTC
NA	TRBJ2-3	TRBV7-9	TRBD2	CASSSTSGGNTQYF	TGTGCCAGCAGCTCGACTAGCGGGGGAAATACGCAGTATTTT
few	TRBJ2-7	TRBV5-1	NA	CASSLEYRVYEQYF	TGCGCCAGCAGCTTGGAGTACAGGGTCTACGAGCAGTACTTC
few	TRBJ1-2	TRBV15	NA	CATSRGAGAYGYTF	TGTGCCACCAGCAGGGGGGCAGGCGCCTATGGCTACACCTTC
many	TRBJ1-6	TRBV5-1	NA	CASSLVGFRNSPLHF	TGCGCCAGCAGCTTGGTAGGGTTCCGGAATTCACCCCTCCACTTT
NA	TRBJ1-2	TRBV28	NA	CASSLGRGVGGYTF	TGTGCCAGCAGTTTGGGGAGGGGGGTCGGTGGCTACACCTTC
many	TRBJ2-2	TRBV10-3	TRBD2	CAISDRRGDTGELFF	TGTGCCATCAGTGATCGGCGGGGGGACACCGGGGAGCTGTTTTTT
many	TRBJ2-3	TRBV28	NA	CASRAGFTDTQYF	TGTGCCAGCAGGGCGGGTTTCACAGATACGCAGTATTTT
many	TRBJ2-7	TRBV12-3/TRBV12-4	NA	CASSSRAGVPYEQYF	TGTGCCAGCAGTAGCCGGGCAGGGGTCCCCTACGAGCAGTACTTC
many	TRBJ1-1	TRBV2	NA	CASDRPGRAFF	TGTGCCAGCGATAGACCAGGCAGAGCTTTCTTT
many	TRBJ2-2	TRBV7-2	NA	CASSIGRSGELFF	TGTGCCAGCAGCATAGGGAGGTCCGGGGAGCTGTTTTTT
many	TRBJ2-7	TRBV7-9	TRBD2	CASSLDTSGFSYEQYF	TGTGCCAGCAGCTTAGATACTAGCGGGTTCTCCTACGAGCAGTACTTC
NA	TRBJ2-7	TRBV6-2/TRBV6-3	TRBD2	CASSPISSGSFHEQYF	TGTGCCAGCAGTCCCATATCGAGCGGGAGTTTCCACGAGCAGTACTTC
many	TRBJ2-6	TRBV9	NA	CASSVGGQGYGANVLTF	TGTGCCAGCAGCGTAGGGGGTCAGGGCTATGGGGCCAACGTCCTGACTTTC
many	TRBJ2-3	TRBV3-1	TRBD2	CASSQNSGLAGVTQYF	TGTGCCAGCAGCCAAAACTCGGGACTAGCGGGGGTTACGCAGTATTTT
many	TRBJ2-1	TRBV12-3/TRBV12-4	TRBD2	CASSQIAGTRYEQFF	TGTGCCAGCAGCCAAATAGCGGGAACACGCTATGAGCAGTTCTTC
many	TRBJ2-2	TRBV9	NA	CASSLGTGRTGELFF	TGTGCCAGCAGCCTTGGGACGGGGCGGACCGGGGAGCTGTTTTTT
NA	TRBJ1-5	TRBV23-1	NA	CASSGDAQPQHF	TGCGCCAGCAGCGGGGATGCGCAGCCCCAGCATTTT
NA	TRBJ1-1	TRBV5-1	NA	CASRWGAGGNTEAFF	TGCGCCAGCAGGTGGGGGGCCGGAGGTAACACTGAAGCTTTCTTT
many	TRBJ2-3	TRBV20-1	NA	CSARPPGRTDTQYF	TGCAGTGCTAGACCCCCGGGCCGCACAGATACGCAGTATTTT
many	TRBJ2-7	TRBV29-1	NA	CSVDGVSEQYF	TGCAGCGTTGATGGGGTTAGCGAGCAGTACTTC
NA	TRBJ1-5	TRBV3-1	NA	CATSPDSRNQPQHF	TGTGCCACCTCCCCCGACAGCCGCAATCAGCCCCAGCATTTT
NA	TRBJ2-1	TRBV7-8	TRBD2	CPSSLEARAGRYNEQFF	TGTCCCAGCAGCTTAGAGGCGAGAGCGGGGAGATACAATGAGCAGTTCTTC
many	TRBJ2-2	TRBV19	NA	CASGTSANTGELFF	TGTGCCAGCGGGACATCCGCGAACACCGGGGAGCTGTTTTTT
many	TRBJ2-7	TRBV29-1	TRBD1	CSVVGQGPYEQYF	TGCAGCGTCGTCGGACAGGGGCCGTACGAGCAGTACTTC
NA	TRBJ1-1	TRBV20-1	TRBD1	CSARVNRGTLTTEAFF	TGCAGTGCTAGAGTGAACAGGGGCACACTCACCACCGAAGCTTTCTTT